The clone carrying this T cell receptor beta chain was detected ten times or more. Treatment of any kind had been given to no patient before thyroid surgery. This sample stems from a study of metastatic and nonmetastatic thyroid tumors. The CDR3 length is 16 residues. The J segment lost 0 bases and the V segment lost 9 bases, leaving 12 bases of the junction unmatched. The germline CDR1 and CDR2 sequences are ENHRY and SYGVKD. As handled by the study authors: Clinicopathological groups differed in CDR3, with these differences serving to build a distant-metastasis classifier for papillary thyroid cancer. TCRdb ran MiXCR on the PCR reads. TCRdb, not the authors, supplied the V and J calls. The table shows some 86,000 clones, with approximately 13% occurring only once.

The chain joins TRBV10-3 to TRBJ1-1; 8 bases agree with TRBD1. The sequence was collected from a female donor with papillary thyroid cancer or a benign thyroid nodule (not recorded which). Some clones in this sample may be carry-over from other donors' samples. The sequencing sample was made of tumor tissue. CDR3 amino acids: CAINTRQGAMNTEAFF. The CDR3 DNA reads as TGTGCCATAAATACCCGGCAGGGGGCTATGAACACTGAAGCTTTCTTT.